A selection of T cell receptor beta chains follows, all from one sample in a study of cytomegalovirus exposure and HLA in healthy donors. Produced via immunoSEQ multiplex PCR; TCRdb's table is partial and in-frame only. This table has 200,000 or so clones, roughly 80% appearing once. Input material: PBMCs. The source of these receptors is a man aged 30 to 39 in good health and CMV-seronegative. CDR3s include the opening cysteine and the closing phenylalanine or tryptophan. Each record gives: D gene, V gene, J gene, clone size, CDR3 protein, CDR3 DNA. D genes are given only for firm matches. Only part of the rows carry a size: once, few, many, or a class if the clone is expanded.

>TRBD1|TRBV7-6|TRBJ1-4|NA
CASSLRQGTNEKLFF
TGTGCCAGCAGCCTTCGACAGGGAACTAATGAAAAACTGTTTTTT
>NA|TRBV19|TRBJ2-5|NA
CASSPEETQYF
TGTGCCAGTAGCCCTGAAGAGACCCAGTACTTC
>TRBD2|TRBV9|TRBJ2-7|NA
CASSVRRGLISSYEQYF
TGTGCCAGCAGCGTCCGGAGGGGACTAATAAGCTCCTACGAGCAGTACTTC
>NA|TRBV28|TRBJ2-5|NA
CASNVLSGESRAQYF
TGTGCCAGCAATGTCCTTTCCGGTGAGAGTCGGGCCCAGTACTTC
>TRBD2|TRBV27|TRBJ2-3|NA
CASRLAGVADTQYF
TGTGCCAGCAGATTAGCGGGGGTTGCAGATACGCAGTATTTT
>TRBD1|TRBV6-5|TRBJ1-2|NA
CASSYQGVYGYTF
TGTGCCAGCAGTTATCAGGGGGTCTATGGCTACACCTTC
>NA|TRBV4-3|TRBJ2-3|once
CASSQDARYRRSTDTQYF
TGCGCCAGCAGCCAAGATGCCCGATATAGGAGGAGCACAGATACGCAGTATTTT
>NA|TRBV29-1|TRBJ1-5|NA
CSVGETVYQPQHF
TGCAGCGTTGGCGAGACAGTCTATCAGCCCCAGCATTTT
>NA|TRBV7-8|TRBJ1-2|once
CASSSSGGYTF
TGTGCCAGCAGCTCGTCGGGAGGCTACACCTTC
>TRBD1|TRBV27|TRBJ2-5|NA
CASSSQGQEPWYF
TGTGCCAGCAGTTCCCAGGGACAGGAACCTTGGTACTTC
>NA|TRBV5-1|TRBJ1-4|NA
CASSWATNEKLFF
TGCGCCAGCAGCTGGGCAACAAATGAAAAACTGTTTTTT
>NA|TRBV6-5|TRBJ1-1|NA
CASSVEVNTEAFF
TGTGCCAGCAGTGTCGAGGTGAACACTGAAGCTTTCTTT
>NA|TRBV5-1|TRBJ1-4|NA
CASSLGAVLPANEKLFF
TGCGCCAGCAGCTTGGGGGCAGTCTTGCCGGCTAATGAAAAACTGTTTTTT
>TRBD1|TRBV6-5|TRBJ2-7|once
CASSYRTGTYEQYF
TGTGCCAGCAGTTACCGGACAGGGACCTACGAGCAGTACTTC
>TRBD1|TRBV2|TRBJ1-6|NA
CASLQEGTGYSPLHF
TGTGCCAGCCTTCAGGAGGGGACAGGATATTCACCCCTCCACTTT
>TRBD2|TRBV6-1|TRBJ2-2|NA
CASSDRSGLAGGLSGELFF
TGTGCCAGCAGTGATCGTTCGGGACTAGCGGGGGGGCTCTCCGGGGAGCTGTTTTTT
>TRBD2|TRBV14|TRBJ2-3|few
CASSQDGGGTDTQYF
TGTGCCAGCAGCCAAGATGGCGGGGGGACAGATACGCAGTATTTT
>TRBD2|TRBV5-1|TRBJ2-1|NA
CASSLRGVGYNEQFF
TGCGCCAGCAGCTTGCGGGGGGTGGGGTACAATGAGCAGTTCTTC
>NA|TRBV28|TRBJ1-6|NA
CASRQPSYNSPLHF
TGTGCCAGCCGACAGCCCTCCTATAATTCACCCCTCCACTTT
>NA|TRBV21-1|TRBJ2-1|once
CASSKRAPGLAGARGCDEQFF
TGTGCCAGCAGCAAAAGGGCCCCGGGACTAGCGGGGGCCCGGGGTTGCGATGAGCAGTTCTTC
>NA|TRBV7-9|TRBJ1-2|NA
CASSRTEGYGYTF
TGTGCCAGCAGCCGGACAGAAGGCTATGGCTACACCTTC
>NA|TRBV15|TRBJ2-5|NA
CATGQQETQYF
TGTGCCACCGGGCAGCAAGAGACCCAGTACTTC
>NA|TRBV7-9|TRBJ1-1|NA
CAREGREAFF
TGTGCCAGGGAGGGCAGGGAAGCTTTCTTT
>TRBD2|TRBV7-2|TRBJ2-7|few
CASSLRLAGGTYEQYF
TGTGCCAGCAGCTTAAGGCTAGCGGGGGGAACCTACGAGCAGTACTTC
>NA|TRBV6-1|TRBJ2-7|NA
CASTKQGLSYEQYF
TGTGCCAGCACCAAACAGGGCCTCTCCTACGAGCAGTACTTC
>TRBD1|TRBV18|TRBJ1-1|NA
CASSPQPGGTEAFF
TGTGCCAGCTCACCCCAACCAGGGGGCACTGAAGCTTTCTTT
>NA|TRBV28|TRBJ1-5|NA
CASSPAGLGNQPQHF
TGTGCCAGCAGCCCCGCGGGGTTAGGGAATCAGCCCCAGCATTTT
>NA|TRBV13|TRBJ1-2|few
CASSLGVAGPGYGYTF
TGTGCCAGCAGCTTAGGGGTGGCAGGCCCCGGCTATGGCTACACCTTC
>TRBD2|TRBV2|TRBJ2-2|NA
CASSQRGGPTGELFF
TGTGCCAGCAGCCAGCGGGGGGGTCCGACCGGGGAGCTGTTTTTT
>NA|TRBV23-1|TRBJ1-6|NA
CASSPRGGPQGASPLHF
TGCGCCAGCAGTCCCCGGGGAGGGCCCCAAGGTGCTTCACCCCTCCACTTT
>NA|TRBV4-1|TRBJ1-2|NA
CASAEPGGRKYGYTF
TGCGCCAGCGCTGAGCCGGGGGGGAGGAAATATGGCTACACCTTC
>NA|TRBV6-5|TRBJ1-6|NA
CASSTRGSYNSPLHF
TGTGCCAGCAGTACTCGGGGATCCTATAATTCACCCCTCCACTTT
>NA|TRBV28|TRBJ1-5|NA
CASSSQGFSNQPQHF
TGTGCCAGCAGTTCACAGGGCTTCAGCAATCAGCCCCAGCATTTT
>TRBD1|TRBV19|TRBJ2-5|NA
CASRGRGRETQYF
TGTGCCAGTAGGGGAAGGGGGCGCGAGACCCAGTACTTC
>TRBD1|TRBV2|TRBJ2-3|NA
CASSRDRATDTQYF
TGTGCCAGCAGCCGGGACAGGGCCACAGATACGCAGTATTTT
>TRBD2|TRBV5-6|TRBJ2-7|NA
CASSWGLAGQYF
TGTGCCAGCAGCTGGGGACTAGCGGGGCAGTACTTC
>NA|TRBV6-6|TRBJ2-3|NA
CASSGGSPDTQYF
TGTGCCAGCAGTGGGGGGAGCCCAGATACGCAGTATTTT
>TRBD1|TRBV10-1|TRBJ2-3|NA
CASSEDGTGKDTQYF
TGCGCCAGCAGTGAGGACGGGACAGGGAAAGATACGCAGTATTTT
>TRBD1|TRBV2|TRBJ2-3|NA
CASSGQGFPDTQYF
TGTGCCAGCAGTGGACAGGGGTTCCCAGATACGCAGTATTTT
>NA|TRBV19|TRBJ2-2|NA
CASSIRGTAYTGELFF
TGTGCCAGTAGTATAAGAGGGACTGCCTATACCGGGGAGCTGTTTTTT
>NA|TRBV7-3|TRBJ2-2|NA
CASSLARGGGELFF
TGTGCCAGCAGCTTAGCCAGGGGCGGCGGGGAGCTGTTTTTT
>NA|TRBV27|TRBJ1-3|NA
CASSLHGGSSGNTIYF
TGTGCCAGCAGTTTACACGGGGGAAGCTCTGGAAACACCATATATTTT
>TRBD1|TRBV14|TRBJ2-2|NA
CASRDRGTTGELFF
TGTGCCAGCAGGGACAGGGGTACTACCGGGGAGCTGTTTTTT
>NA|TRBV5-6|TRBJ1-3|NA
CASSFSGGGYSGNTIYF
TGTGCCAGCAGCTTTAGCGGCGGCGGATACTCTGGAAACACCATATATTTT
>TRBD2|TRBV27|TRBJ2-3|NA
CASSFLAGGSDTQYF
TGTGCCAGCAGTTTTCTGGCGGGGGGATCAGATACGCAGTATTTT
>TRBD1|TRBV6-6|TRBJ2-5|once
CASSHGTAKETQYF
TGTGCCAGCAGCCATGGGACAGCCAAAGAGACCCAGTACTTC
>TRBD1|TRBV9|TRBJ1-5|NA
CASSAQGQGNQPQHF
TGTGCCAGCAGCGCACAGGGGCAGGGCAATCAGCCCCAGCATTTT
>NA|TRBV11-2|TRBJ2-1|few
CASSLPLHEQFF
TGTGCCAGCAGCTTACCCCTTCATGAGCAGTTCTTC
>TRBD1|TRBV7-2|TRBJ1-6|NA
CASSPGTGLSPLHF
TGTGCCAGCAGCCCCGGGACAGGCCTCTCACCCCTCCACTTT
>NA|TRBV28|TRBJ1-6|NA
CASSFGQGKITLHF
TGTGCCAGCAGTTTCGGGCAGGGGAAGATCACCCTCCACTTT